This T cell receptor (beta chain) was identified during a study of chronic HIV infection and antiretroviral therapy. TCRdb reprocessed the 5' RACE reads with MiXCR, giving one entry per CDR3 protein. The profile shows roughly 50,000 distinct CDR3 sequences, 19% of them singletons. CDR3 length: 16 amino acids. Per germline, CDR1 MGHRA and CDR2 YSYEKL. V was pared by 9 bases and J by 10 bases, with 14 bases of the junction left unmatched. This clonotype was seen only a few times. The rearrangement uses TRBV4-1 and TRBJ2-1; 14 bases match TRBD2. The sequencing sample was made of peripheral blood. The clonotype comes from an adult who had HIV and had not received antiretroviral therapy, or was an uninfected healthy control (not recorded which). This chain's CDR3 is CASRERLAGGLLEQFF. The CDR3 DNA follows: TGCGCCAGTCGAGAAAGACTAGCGGGAGGGTTATTAGAGCAGTTCTTC.